Here is one T cell receptor beta chain with its context. The antigen is undetermined. Produced via immunoSEQ multiplex PCR; TCRdb's table is partial and in-frame only. The repertoire holds 100,000 to 150,000 clones, with about 93% as singletons. Corrective heart surgery yielded resections, and these provided the thymus tissue. This sample is drawn from a study of human thymus T cells. Study-wide results and caveats: Repertoires sampled from thymus and blood appeared biased in V and J gene usage.

Trimming pared 8 bases from V and 0 bases from J, leaving 14 bases between. CDR3 size: 14 residues. Germline V gives CDR1 SGHDN, CDR2 FVKESK. What was sequenced was thymus tissue. V and J are TRBV14 and TRBJ2-7; D is possibly TRBD1 (5 bases). The receptor was isolated from a boy under two years old with a congenital heart defect but otherwise immunologically healthy. The CDR3 spells CASSDSTSSYEQYF. As DNA, the CDR3 is TGTGCCAGCTCCGACAGTACCTCCTCCTACGAGCAGTACTTC.